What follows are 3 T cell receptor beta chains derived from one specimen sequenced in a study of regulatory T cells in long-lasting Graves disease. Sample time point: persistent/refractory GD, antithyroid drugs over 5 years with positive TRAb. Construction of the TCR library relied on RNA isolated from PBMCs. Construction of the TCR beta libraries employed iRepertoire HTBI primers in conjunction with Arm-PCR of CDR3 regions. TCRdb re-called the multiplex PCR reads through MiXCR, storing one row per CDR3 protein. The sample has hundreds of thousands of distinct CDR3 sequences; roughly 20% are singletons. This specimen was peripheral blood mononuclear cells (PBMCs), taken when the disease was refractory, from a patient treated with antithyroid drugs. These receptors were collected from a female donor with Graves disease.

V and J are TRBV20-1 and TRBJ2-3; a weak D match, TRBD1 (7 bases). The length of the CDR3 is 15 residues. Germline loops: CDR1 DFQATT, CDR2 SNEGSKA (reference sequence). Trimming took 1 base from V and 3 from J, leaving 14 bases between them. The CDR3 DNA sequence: TGCAGTGCTAGAGGCCCCAGGGGGGTGACAGATACGCAGTATTTT. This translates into CSARGPRGVTDTQYF.

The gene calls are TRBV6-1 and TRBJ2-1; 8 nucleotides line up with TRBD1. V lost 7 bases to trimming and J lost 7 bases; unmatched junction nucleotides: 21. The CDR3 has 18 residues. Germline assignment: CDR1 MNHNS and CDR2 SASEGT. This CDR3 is CASNQTPARGHGRNEQFF. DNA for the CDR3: TGTGCCAGCAATCAAACCCCGGCCAGGGGGCATGGTAGAAATGAGCAGTTCTTC.

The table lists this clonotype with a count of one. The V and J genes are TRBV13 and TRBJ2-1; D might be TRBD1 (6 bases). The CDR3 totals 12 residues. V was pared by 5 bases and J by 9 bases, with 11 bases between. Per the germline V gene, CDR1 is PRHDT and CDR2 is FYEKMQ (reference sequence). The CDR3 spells CASSNRATEQFF. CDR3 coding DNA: TGTGCCAGCAGCAACAGGGCCACTGAGCAGTTCTTC.